This record concerns one TCR beta chain sequence. Its specific antigen is unknown. One base away there is no much larger clone; base qualities are not given. To sequence the TCRbeta CDR3 region, genomic DNA was isolated from the sorted cells. The immunoSEQ Assay was used for sequencing of TCRbeta CDR3 regions. TCRdb retrieved this table from immuneACCESS and kept in-frame rearrangements only. Not all clones are present; in checked studies, unresolved V genes account for under half, and no reason is known for the remainder. The sample table contains about 62,000 clones; only one count was recorded for approximately 79% of them. The top ten hold roughly a tenth of the sample. This sample was included in a study of OX40 agonist ivuxolimab in advanced cancers. Background for the entire study: Ivuxolimab was a fully human IgG2 agonistic monoclonal antibody targeting the costimulatory receptor OX40 (CD134). Intravenous ivuxolimab was administered to patients every 2 weeks at six dose levels: 0.01, 0.1, 0.3, 1.5, 3 and 10 mg/kg. Of the approximately 50 dose-escalation patients, hepatocellular carcinoma was present in about 20, melanoma in approximately 15, renal cell carcinoma in 9 and head and neck cancer in 9. A male proportion of approximately 83% and a mean age of approximately 62 years, ranging from about 23 to 79, were recorded for the dose-escalation cohort. Prior anti-PD-1, anti-PD-L1 or anti-CTLA-4 therapy was permitted, and less than 45% of dose-escalation patients had received checkpoint inhibitors. Partial responses were achieved by three dose-escalation patients, of whom one had hepatocellular carcinoma and two had cutaneous melanoma. The point of sequencing TCRbeta in the periphery was to test whether ivuxolimab changed TCR sequence diversity and drove clonal T-cell expansion. The paper reports the monotherapy dose-escalation portion (N = 52 patients) of the phase I ivuxolimab trial. General conclusions and limits of the study: Antigen specificity was not determined for the clonally expanded peripheral T cells. At doses of 0.1 to 3.0 mg/kg, clonal expansion of both CD4+ and CD8+ blood T cells was observed from baseline to week 6. Low levels of normalized T-cell clonal expansion were also seen in some patients who did not respond. After ivuxolimab, expanded clones were on average more numerous among CD8+ T cells than among CD4+ T cells. Partial responders in the 0.1-3.0 mg/kg groups had among the lowest normalized peripheral clonal expansion, especially among CD8+ T cells.

Including the terminal cysteine and phenylalanine, the CDR3 comprises 14 residues. The CDR3 DNA has 42 bases and is translated from base 1. V and J lose 0 bases and 0 bases, and a span of 3 bases separates them. From the germline V gene, CDR1 is SGHRS and CDR2 is YFSETQ. Patients with a history of autoimmune disease or receiving systemic immunosuppression were excluded from the trial. Peripheral blood for TCR sequencing was drawn from every dose cohort at baseline, at cycle 4 day 1 and at cycle 7 day 1. The samples were taken from a phase I, first-in-human, multicenter, open-label dose-escalation trial of ivuxolimab. The trial enrolled adults with locally advanced or metastatic head and neck squamous cell, hepatocellular, melanoma or renal cell carcinoma. Before TCR sequencing, CD4+ and CD8+ T cells were separately sorted from peripheral blood.

This receptor was identified in an adult with an advanced solid tumor such as melanoma, head and neck, liver or kidney cancer. The sample here was CD4+ or CD8+ T cells sorted from blood, taken in a trial of the OX40 agonist ivuxolimab. The rearranged segments are TRBV5-1 and TRBJ2-2; the D segment cannot be called with confidence. The CDR3 amino acid sequence is: CASSLAANTGELFF. The DNA sequence is given as TGCGCCAGCAGCTTGGCTGCGAACACCGGGGAGCTGTTTTTT.